This T cell receptor beta chain was found in a study of radiation and T cells in renal cell carcinoma. Notes on this clone: Within the sample, other DNA sequences also encode this same CDR3.

Here immunoSEQ multiplex PCR was the method, and the copy in TCRdb shows in-frame clones only, minus some. The sample lists 140,000 to 150,000 clones, less than 90% occurring once. Regarding time point: baseline pretreatment blood. The treatment is: 15 Gy SBRT to primary tumor, nephrectomy 4 weeks later. Clear cell pathology was present in this patient's renal cell carcinoma. This material consisted of blood, taken from a patient whose treatment included radiotherapy and nephrectomy. The receptor was derived from a woman between 70 and 85 years old with renal cell carcinoma.

This CDR3 is CASSLGTVSYEQYF. The CDR3 bases are TGTGCCAGCAGCTTAGGGACAGTATCCTACGAGCAGTACTTC. The V and J genes are TRBV7-9 and TRBJ2-7; D may be TRBD1 (6 bases). CDR1 is SEHNR and CDR2 is FQNEAQ in the germline V gene (reference sequence). This CDR3 region has 14 residues. V was trimmed by 1 base and J by 1 base, leaving 8 bases between them.